These T cell receptor beta chains were read from a single sample in a study of early T cells in non-severe SARS-CoV-2 infection. TCRdb recomputed calls from the 5' RACE reads with MiXCR, one row per CDR3 protein. In the table there are tens of thousands of distinct CDR3 sequences, 12% of which are singletons. The sequenced material came from whole blood. These receptors came from an adult who was a healthcare worker with PCR-confirmed SARS-CoV-2 infection or an uninfected control (not recorded which). CDR3s include the opening cysteine and the closing phenylalanine or tryptophan. The order of the fields is V gene, J gene, CDR3 protein.

>TRBV6-1|TRBJ1-1
CASSDAETGRTEAFF
>TRBV6-1|TRBJ1-5
CASRLEGGQPQHF
>TRBV7-6|TRBJ1-1
CASSLTPVTEGTEAFF
>TRBV12-3/TRBV12-4|TRBJ2-1
CASSLRLAYNEQFF
>TRBV11-3|TRBJ2-1
CASSFGSQPYNEQFF
>TRBV3-1|TRBJ2-1
CASRRQGLKDEQFF
>TRBV6-2/TRBV6-3|TRBJ1-1
CASSYSAGLAEAFF
>TRBV18|TRBJ1-1
CASSPIGQNMNTEAFF
>TRBV7-9|TRBJ1-2
CASSLGRTAAFYGYTF
>TRBV7-2|TRBJ2-3
CASSLGGGPTDTQYF
>TRBV7-2|TRBJ2-1
CASSSNSGGTMKQFF